One and the same sample provided the 24 T cell receptor beta chains below, sequenced in a study of T cell responses to AZD1222 COVID-19 vaccine. Using immunoSEQ multiplex PCR, the repertoire was profiled, and TCRdb retains in-frame clones only, with some absent. The sample has 150,000 to 250,000 clones, approximately 93% seen once; the top ten hold approximately 1%. Source: peripheral blood, taken 28 days after the second AZD1222 dose. Receptor source: an adult who received the AZD1222 COVID-19 vaccine.

This chain connects TRBV7-3 to TRBJ2-3; no clear D gene. Germline V CDR1 and CDR2: SGHTA, FQGTGA. V was shortened by 4 bases and J by 2 bases, with 7 bases between the two germline ends. CDR3 size: 13 residues. The CDR3 nucleotides read TGTGCCAGCAGCTCTTCCCTCACAGATACGCAGTATTTT. Translated, it gives CASSSSLTDTQYF.

V gene TRBV18 combines with J gene TRBJ1-2, with D possibly TRBD1 on 6 matching bases. Germline-derived CDR1 and CDR2 are KGHSH and LQKENI. CDR3 size: 16 residues. The germline V and J ends were trimmed by 3 bases and 2 bases, with 16 bases remaining between them. This CDR3 is CASSPRSGTPNYGYTF. Here the CDR3 DNA reads TGTGCCAGCTCACCCCGCTCCGGGACACCAAACTATGGCTACACCTTC.

This clone was seen only a few times. The chain employs TRBV6-2 or TRBV6-3 and TRBJ2-5; 10 bases are a match to TRBD1. The CDR3 sequence is 15 residues long. Trimming took 4 bases from V and 0 from J; bases not matched to a gene: 2. Germline V gene lookup returns CDR1 MNHEY and CDR2 SVGEGT. CDR3 coding DNA: TGTGCCAGCAGTTGGGGACAGGGGAACCAAGAGACCCAGTACTTC. The encoded protein is CASSWGQGNQETQYF.

The gene calls are TRBV5-1 and TRBJ2-2; 11 nucleotides align to TRBD2. This CDR3 contains 15 residues. From germline, CDR1 is SGHRS and CDR2 YFSETQ. V lost 3 bases to trimming and J lost 6 bases; unmatched junction nucleotides: 4. CDR3 region: CASSSTSGGAGELFF. In DNA form, the CDR3 reads TGCGCCAGCAGCTCCACTAGCGGGGGCGCCGGGGAGCTGTTTTTT.

This clone was seen once. The rearrangement links TRBV3-1 (or the pseudogene TRBV3-2) to TRBJ1-1, with 9 positions matching TRBD1. Germline V gene lookup returns CDR1 LGHDT and CDR2 YNNKEL (reference sequence). V shed 4 bases, J shed 8 bases, and the junction held 5 bases outside the gene matches. CDR3 length: 13 residues. For the CDR3, the DNA is TGTGCCAGCAGCCTAAACAGGGGGCCCGAAGCTTTCTTT. Amino acid sequence: CASSLNRGPEAFF.

The sample holds one count of this clone. The chain couples TRBV7-9 to TRBJ1-3; TRBD1 matches 7 bases. The ends lost 5 bases at V and 4 bases at J; junction bases unmatched: 5. The germline V gene has CDR1 SEHNR and CDR2 FQNEAQ (reference sequence). CDR3 length: 14 amino acids. In DNA form, the CDR3 reads TGTGCCAGCAGCAACGACAGGGAGGGAAACACCATATATTTT. Its translation: CASSNDREGNTIYF.

The rearrangement uses TRBV4-3 and TRBJ2-5, with 8 bases fitting TRBD1. Germline CDR1 LGHNA, CDR2 YSLEER. The CDR3 covers 15 residues. The ends lost 2 bases at V and 5 bases at J; junction bases unmatched: 7. For the CDR3, the DNA is TGCGCCAGCAGCCAACAAGGACAGGGACCCGAGACCCAGTACTTC. The encoded protein is CASSQQGQGPETQYF.

This sequence joins TRBV6-2 or TRBV6-3 and TRBJ1-5; TRBD1 might be the D (6 bases). This CDR3 has 17 residues. The V end lost 5 bases, the J end lost 6 bases, and 23 bases lay between the germline ends. Germline V gene sequence: CDR1 MNHEY, CDR2 SVGEGT. Here the CDR3 reads CASSHAQSGTRSQPQHF. CDR3 DNA: TGTGCCAGCAGTCACGCCCAATCCGGGACAAGAAGTCAGCCCCAGCATTTT.

The chain is built from TRBV7-9 and TRBJ1-5; D is unresolved. Trimming removed 6 bases at V and 8 bases at J, with 14 bases between. Germline V gene sequence: CDR1 SEHNR, CDR2 FQNEAQ (reference sequence). The CDR3 is made up of 13 amino acids. The DNA for the CDR3 is TGTGCCAGCAGTCCTCGGGTCCCGGAGCCCCAGCATTTT. Protein product: CASSPRVPEPQHF.

The rearrangement links TRBV28 to TRBJ1-5; weak D call: TRBD1 (6 bases). Trimming left V 2 bases short and J 7 bases short, with 12 bases between. The germline CDR1 and CDR2 sequences are MDHEN and SYDVKM. The CDR3 runs to 14 residues. Here the CDR3 DNA reads TGTGCCAGCAGTTTAAGCAGGGGTTCACAGCCCCAGCATTTT. It is translated as CASSLSRGSQPQHF.

The rearrangement joins TRBV5-1 to TRBJ1-1; D is perhaps TRBD1 (6 bases). V was cut by 4 bases and J by 1 base, with 11 bases left in between. Germline CDR1 and CDR2: SGHRS and YFSETQ. The CDR3 length is 14 residues. The CDR3 DNA reads as TGCGCCAGCAGCCCCCTACAGGGGAACACTGAAGCTTTCTTT. Translated, it gives CASSPLQGNTEAFF.

The chain carries TRBV21-1 and TRBJ1-5. TRBV21-1 is annotated as a pseudogene. This CDR3 has 17 residues. CDR3 nucleotides: TGTGCCAGCAGGCGGGAACCGGGACACCTTAGCAATCAGCCCCAGCATTTT. Protein product: CASRREPGHLSNQPQHF.

The genes are TRBV7-8 and TRBJ1-4, with D unresolved. The CDR3 extends over 14 amino acids. The germline V gene has CDR1 SGHVS and CDR2 FQNEAQ. V lost 1 base, J lost 7 bases, and 10 bases lay in between. The CDR3 sequence: CASSLGFGGEKLFF. CDR3 nucleotide sequence: TGTGCCAGCAGCTTAGGTTTTGGCGGTGAAAAACTGTTTTTT.

This clone came up once. The V call is TRBV7-8, the J call TRBJ1-4; 9 positions match TRBD1. V lost 6 bases, J lost 4 bases, and 6 bases stayed unmatched. CDR1 SGHVS and CDR2 FQNEAQ come from the germline V gene. There are 15 residues in the CDR3. The CDR3 nucleotides are TGTGCCAGCAGTCCGAGGGGACAGGGTAATGAAAAACTGTTTTTT. Translated: CASSPRGQGNEKLFF. The whole variable domain, remainder taken from reference TRBV7-8 and TRBJ1-4, is GAGVSQSPRYKVAKRGQDVALRCDPISGHVSLFWYQQALGQGPEFLTYFQNEAQLDKSGLPSDRFFAERPEGSVSTLKIQRTQQEDSAVYLCASSPRGQGNEKLFFGSGTQLSVL.

The rearrangement joins TRBV28 to TRBJ1-5; no reliable D call. Trimming cost V 2 bases and J 4 bases, with 6 bases left between them. This CDR3 is 13 amino acids long. CDR1 MDHEN and CDR2 SYDVKM come from the germline V gene. The CDR3 reads CASSLTENQPQHF. The CDR3 nucleotides are TGTGCCAGCAGTTTAACAGAAAATCAGCCCCAGCATTTT.

About this clone: The identical CDR3 is also encoded by other nucleotide sequences in the sample. This rearrangement joins TRBV18 to TRBJ1-1; D not certain. V was shortened by 3 bases and J by 2 bases, with 1 base between the two germline ends. The CDR3 sequence is 11 residues long. Germline-derived CDR1 and CDR2 are KGHSH and LQKENI. CDR3 DNA sequence: TGTGCCAGCTCACCCAACACTGAAGCTTTCTTT. It encodes CASSPNTEAFF.

This chain links TRBV7-2 with TRBJ1-3; no definite D call. The CDR3 is 16 amino acids. Per the germline V gene, CDR1 is SGHTA and CDR2 is FQGNSA. V shed 1 base and J shed 0 bases, with 10 bases lying between them. The CDR3 spells CASSLGRMPSGNTIYF. CDR3 coding DNA: TGTGCCAGCAGCTTAGGGCGGATGCCCTCTGGAAACACCATATATTTT.

This chain joins TRBV18 and TRBJ2-5, with TRBD1 matching 8 bases. The CDR3 has 16 residues. CDR1 KGHSH and CDR2 LQKENI come from the germline V gene. Losses at the gene ends were 3 bases for V and 5 bases for J; bases not matched to a gene: 11. CDR3 protein: CASSPMGQDTGETQYF. In nucleotides, the CDR3 is TGTGCCAGCTCACCTATGGGACAGGACACTGGGGAGACCCAGTACTTC.

The chain couples TRBV5-6 to TRBJ1-6; D is uncertain. This CDR3 has 16 residues. CDR1 is SGHDT and CDR2 is YYEEEE in the germline V gene. Trimming removed 0 bases at V and 0 bases at J, with 7 bases between. CDR3 DNA: TGTGCCAGCAGCTTGGAGACAAGCTCCTATAATTCACCCCTCCACTTT. Protein: CASSLETSSYNSPLHF.

The J gene is TRBJ2-1, the V gene TRBV11-1; 8 bases are a match to TRBD1. CDR1 SGHAT and CDR2 FQDESV come from the germline V gene (reference sequence). V lost 5 bases to trimming and J lost 6 bases; unmatched junction nucleotides: 9. The CDR3 has 15 residues. The CDR3 DNA sequence: TGTGCCAGCAGCGTGCAGGGGGCTCTTCGCAATGAGCAGTTCTTC. It specifies CASSVQGALRNEQFF.

This chain uses TRBV5-1 with TRBJ2-6; no definite D call. Germline V lookup: CDR1 SGHRS, CDR2 YFSETQ. This CDR3 is built from 18 residues. The V gene lost 4 bases and the J gene lost 0 bases, with 17 bases spanning the gap. CDR3 region: CASSLRQLVFSGANVLTF. For the CDR3, the DNA is TGCGCCAGCAGCCTGCGACAATTAGTGTTCTCTGGGGCCAACGTCCTGACTTTC.

This clone occurred once. The genes are TRBV4-1 and TRBJ1-4; D is possibly TRBD1 (5 bases). Germline CDR1 and CDR2: MGHRA and YSYEKL. The CDR3 loop spans 16 amino acids. V lost 4 bases, J lost 4 bases, and 16 bases lay in between. CDR3 nucleotide sequence: TGCGCCAGCAGCCCACGCGAGGGGCCGGTTAATGAAAAACTGTTTTTT. Translated, it gives CASSPREGPVNEKLFF.

The CDR3 reads CASSPERGGSSYNEQFF. DNA for the CDR3: TGTGCCAGCAGCCCAGAGCGGGGGGGGAGCTCCTACAATGAGCAGTTCTTC. The rearrangement joins TRBV4-2 to TRBJ2-1; 10 nucleotides line up with TRBD2. The CDR3 sequence is 17 residues long. Germline V gene data show CDR1 as LGHNA and CDR2 as YNFKEQ. V was clipped by 4 bases and J by 0 bases; unmatched bases: 6.

This rearrangement joins TRBV7-9 to TRBJ1-1; D gene unclear. Trimming removed 5 bases at V and 3 bases at J, with 22 bases between. Per the germline V gene, CDR1 is SEHNR and CDR2 is FQNEAQ (reference sequence). The CDR3 runs 17 residues. The CDR3 DNA reads TGTGCCAGCAGCCCAACTGGGCAGCCTCTGGCCTACACTGAAGCTTTCTTT. As protein: CASSPTGQPLAYTEAFF.